This TCR beta chain was identified in a study of cytomegalovirus exposure and HLA in healthy donors (dated by TCRdb to 2016 to 2017). As for the study more broadly: According to an earlier analysis of 450 to 650 of the donors, about 179 million T cells yielded over 90 million unique TCR beta sequences and approximately 300 Gb of sequence data. Around 300 gigabases of sequencing data and 80 million or so unique TCR sequences were included in an early release covering several hundred HLA-typed donors. Of the 300 to 500 genotyped donors, approximately 81% were placed in the genetic ancestry cluster associated with self-reported Caucasian donors. The study aimed to test whether cataloging public T cell receptors could reveal signatures of past pathogen exposure. The T cell repertoires of 700 or so subjects were profiled by immunosequencing and related to cytomegalovirus serostatus. A separate validation cohort of more than 100 different subjects was used in addition to the 666-subject first cohort. To predict cytomegalovirus infection status, the study brought together high-throughput TCR immunosequencing, statistical association of individual TCRs with disease status, and machine learning. In a later analysis, previously published TCR beta repertoires from several hundred donors were re-analyzed and high-resolution HLA genotyping was added so that TCR occurrence patterns could be studied. In the later analysis, no new phenotypic data were used to find candidate immune exposures; instead, reliance was placed on TCR beta sequences and their occurrence across donors. An earlier analysis of several hundred of the donors used high-throughput TCR beta sequencing to judge whether each TCR beta V gene segment behaved as functional or pseudogenic. Donor age, sex, ethnicity and CMV serostatus were compiled alongside the repertoire data. In a later genetic analysis, genome-wide SNP genotypes for about three fifths of the roughly 670 donors were used, and that subset was treated as a discovery cohort. Every repertoire in the discovery cohort had been generated on one and the same sequencing platform. HLA typing covered class I and class II loci at four-digit resolution. The number of donors typed differed by locus, with roughly 620-640 for A, B, C, DRB1 and DQB1, more than 500 for DQA1, 600 to 610 for DPA1, and approximately 470 for DPB1. Roughly 5 DR-DQ haplotypes were treated as single units for association and clustering because of strong linkage in the cohort. Across 398 genotyped donors of the cohort, an average of roughly 250,000 unique TCR beta nucleotide sequences per donor were sequenced, and approximately 19% of those sequences were non-productive. Beyond this particular receptor, the publication reports: The presence/absence analyses assumed that sequencing depth was roughly uniform across donors, and that assumption may not be true. Compared with the approximately 700-donor mean, donors in an Asian-associated ancestry cluster had fewer N-insertions in productive TCRs, according to a later genetic analysis. Because the 87-base-pair reads could not distinguish some IMGT-functional V segments, including TRBV6-2 and TRBV6-3, those segments were excluded. A later analysis associated 16,951 TCR beta sequences with specific HLA alleles at a false discovery rate of 0.05. Linkage disequilibrium might explain the correlated functional status among segregating V segments, but an unknown experimental factor could not be excluded. A later analysis found that HLA-associated TCR beta chains were more clonally expanded and had lower generation probabilities than equally common non-associated chains. A later analysis found that most CMV-associated TCR beta chains appeared HLA-restricted, with HLA associations seemingly driven largely by CMV exposure. Because HLA typing was unavailable for some donors at each locus, only the typed subset was used in association tests. In a later genetic analysis, a missense DCLRE1C variant was associated with V-gene and J-gene trimming of TCR beta chains, and the association was replicated in an independent cohort. Because counts were too low, roughly 18 rarely observed V segments, including chromosome 9 orphons, were left out of the earlier analysis of 587 of the donors. Assigning TCR associations to individual alleles was difficult when HLA alleles, especially DR and DQ, strongly co-occurred. Several of the top co-occurrence clusters appeared to be linked to parvovirus B19, influenza, CMV and Epstein-Barr virus, according to a later analysis. A cluster of highly shared sequence variants was judged likely to represent a technical artifact of the sequencing pipeline. It was suggested by the authors that the approach could potentially be generalized to other disease states and immunological phenotypes. A further reported finding was that TCR beta sequences accurately predicted the HLA-A and HLA-B alleles for most subjects in the first cohort. In the study, 150 to 200 TCR beta chains were listed as associated with cytomegalovirus. An earlier analysis of several hundred of the donors showed that most TCR beta V segments appeared in productive rearrangements either about 90% or about 30% of the time, which broadly matched IMGT annotations. This cohort had only TCR beta chains sequenced, and the lack of alpha or paired-chain data limited which features could be detected. In a later analysis, TCR association rates were found to vary across HLA loci, with the most associated TCRs seen for DRB1 alleles and the fewest for HLA-C alleles. CMV serostatus was the only immune exposure information available for the cohort. In both the original and validation cohorts, the classifier was reported to diagnose cytomegalovirus status with high specificity and sensitivity. A few of the identified cytomegalovirus-associated TCR beta chains were confirmed in vitro to be specific for cytomegalovirus antigens. Across donors, most TCR sequences were observed very rarely, whereas some public TCRs were present in many individuals.

Library preparation employed the immunoSEQ multiplex PCR assay. For the multiplex PCR, a mixture combining 60 forward primers for TCR Vbeta segments and 13 reverse primers for TCR Jbeta segments was used. A multiplex PCR assay on genomic DNA amplified the CDR3 region of rearranged TCR beta genes. On the Illumina HiSeq System, the amplified TCR beta libraries were sequenced as 87-base-pair reads. The study's own analysis went as follows. Across the 700 or so repertoires, a later analysis counted around 80 million unique TCR beta chains, around 11 million of which were shared by at least two donors. Raw reads were error-corrected and collapsed into unique sequences by a nearest-neighbor algorithm in which closely related sequences were merged to remove PCR and sequencing errors. CDR3 sequences were aligned to IMGT reference sequences to assign V, D and J gene segments. For a sequence to be retained, at least a six-nucleotide match to both a V gene segment and a J gene segment was required. A rearrangement was called productive if the CDR3 had no stop codons and remained in frame with V and J, and every other rearrangement was called non-productive. CDR3 was defined by IMGT convention, running from the second conserved V-encoded cysteine to the conserved J-encoded phenylalanine. Sequences without an unambiguous match to a single V gene segment were excluded from the earlier analysis of a few hundred of the donors. In an earlier analysis of 587 of the donors, a V segment was called functional when productive rearrangements were above 56.7%, and segregating when the standard deviation between donors exceeded 5%. A statistical classification framework was built for diagnosing cytomegalovirus status from the catalog of TCR beta chain sequences. In a later analysis, V and J genes were assigned by comparing TCR nucleotide sequences against IMGT/GENE-DB human TR gene sequences. Using the TCRdist pipeline, a later analysis assigned CDR3 sequences along with most-parsimonious VDJ recombination scenarios. In a later analysis, every TCR beta chain was defined by the combination of its CDR3 amino acid sequence and its V-gene family, and reads without a unique V-gene family were dropped. As a way to deal with suspected cross-contamination and a sequencing artifact, a later analysis dropped 592 nucleotide sequences that were highly shared and had low generation probability. For each public chain, a later analysis derived a clonal expansion index from normalized ranks of inferred template counts within each repertoire. In a later analysis, generation probabilities were computed with a VDJ recombination model fitted to out-of-frame rearrangements, and the resulting probabilities were checked against IGoR. A later analysis scored TCR-TCR, TCR-HLA and TCR-CMV co-occurrence with hypergeometric tests, applying a repertoire-size bias correction to TCR pairs. In a later analysis, false discovery rates were estimated by permuting HLA or CMV assignments 20 times. In a later analysis, co-occurring TCRs were grouped using DBSCAN, with TCRdist sequence similarity added in when clustering inside HLA-allele-positive subsets. Repertoires with fewer than 30,000 or more than 120,000 public chains were left out of co-occurrence clustering, as were roughly five repertoires with anomalous nucleotide sharing. This is the immuneACCESS table as TCRdb keeps it, with only in-frame sequences that have V and J called. A part of the clones is gone; compared with another copy, unresolved V genes explain less than half, and the rest is unexplained. V and J calls plus clone size are reproduced from that table; the DNA served to infer D and trimming. For this sample there are 120,000 or so clones; around three quarters appear just once. The top ten clonotypes cover around 1.3% of the sample.

About this clone: Its antigen target is currently unknown. No quality values exist for individual bases; no much larger clone is one base distant.

The cohort was made up of 666 healthy bone marrow donors. At the time of sampling, every cohort member was nominally healthy, though immune exposures that went unrecorded were likely present. The donor was CMV seronegative and belonged to the group of 352 seronegative cohort members. Each donor provided a peripheral blood sample, and peripheral blood mononuclear cells were used for TCR beta sequencing. The Qiagen DNeasy Blood Extraction Kit was used to extract genomic DNA from the blood cell samples. The CDR3 goes from the cysteine to the phenylalanine over 12 residues. CDR3 DNA only is kept here, 36 bases in frame from base 1. The germline V gene (reference sequence) specifies GTSNPN as CDR1 and SVGIG as CDR2. The germline ends are 10 bases apart after V is trimmed by 1 base and J by 6 bases.

The V and J segments used are TRBV30 and TRBJ2-7; 6 matching bases give a weak D call of TRBD1. Material: PBMCs. The TCR comes from a female donor in good health and CMV-seronegative. The CDR3: CAWSAQGVEQYF. The sequenced DNA is TGTGCCTGGAGTGCACAGGGAGTCGAGCAGTACTTC.